This T cell receptor (beta chain) is drawn from a study of patients and donors after allogeneic stem cell transplantation. TCRdb processed the RT-PCR reads anew with MiXCR; each CDR3 protein has one entry. Counted here are roughly 150,000 distinct CDR3 sequences, approximately 24% occurring once; the ten biggest clones make up 25% to 30%. The CDR3 loop spans 16 amino acids. V was shortened by 4 bases and J by 0 bases, with 15 bases between the two germline ends. The germline CDR1 and CDR2 sequences are SGHTA and FQGNSA. This chain uses TRBV7-2 with TRBJ1-2; D unclear. The TCR sequence derives from a human donor who was either an allogeneic HSCT recipient or a stem cell or donor lymphocyte infusion donor (not recorded which). It is not recorded whose cells these are; they may come from a transplant donor. Sequences were obtained from blood, either unsorted or a sorted T cell fraction (not recorded which). The CDR3 protein is CASSYAWQFSNYGYTF. The CDR3 bases are TGTGCCAGCAGCTACGCCTGGCAGTTCTCTAACTATGGCTACACCTTC.